Included here is one T cell receptor beta chain sequence, with context. The record originates from a study of PD-L1 blockade in urothelial cancer. Study-wide context: Males with urothelial cancer arising in the bladder constituted most of the roughly 30 patients. Analyses used blood from 3 weeks (second dose) and 6 weeks after treatment start.

The method was immunoSEQ multiplex PCR; TCRdb's version includes in-frame clones alone and lacks a portion of them. The sample includes 90,000 to 120,000 clones, under 85% of them seen just once. This CDR3 contains 14 residues. V was trimmed by 1 base and J by 3 bases, leaving 10 bases between them. In germline, CDR1 is SGHDT, CDR2 YYEEEE. Anywhere from 1 to 8 samples came from each patient, spanning pretreatment and on-treatment. The V and J genes are TRBV5-6 and TRBJ2-5, with D tentatively TRBD1 (5 bases). The specimen comprised PBMCs, sampled around atezolizumab (anti-PD-L1) treatment. The clonotype was recovered from a man aged 45 to 65 with urothelial cancer. The CDR3 DNA is TGTGCCAGCAGCTTGTACGCAGGGAAAGAGACCCAGTACTTC. Amino acids: CASSLYAGKETQYF.